This TCR beta chain was retrieved from a study of control samples from healthy donors and cancer patients. This CDR3 spans 13 amino acids. Germline loops: CDR1 SGHVS, CDR2 FQNEAQ. V was cut by 5 bases and J by 2 bases, with 9 bases left in between. Here immunoSEQ multiplex PCR was the method, and the copy in TCRdb shows in-frame clones only, minus some. The table shows about 63,000 clones, with roughly 85% occurring only once. The rearrangement uses TRBV7-8 and TRBJ1-2, with D uncertain. The TCR originated in a man aged 35-49 years in good health. The source material was blood. CDR3 coding DNA: TGTGCCAGCAGCCTTAACGAAAACTATGGCTACACCTTC. Protein: CASSLNENYGYTF.